The 5 T cell receptor beta chains below come from one sample, sequenced in a study of Tregs in tolerant kidney transplant recipients. Measured with immunoSEQ multiplex PCR; TCRdb has only the in-frame clones, and not every one. Of roughly 69,000 clones in the sample, around 98% were seen once. The sequenced sample was Tregs from blood, obtained before the transplant. All receptors derive from a human donor who received a combined kidney and bone marrow transplant.

The V and J genes are TRBV5-5 and TRBJ2-2, with a tentative D call TRBD2 (6 bases). Trimming removed 9 bases from V and 6 bases from J, with 15 bases in between. Germline CDR1 reads SGHKS; CDR2 reads YYEKEE (reference sequence). The CDR3 sequence is 13 residues long. CDR3 nucleotides: TGTGCCACCACAAGGTCGGGAGCCGGGGAGCTGTTTTTT. It specifies CATTRSGAGELFF.

The chain has TRBV18 and TRBJ1-3; D is uncertain. Germline-derived CDR1 and CDR2 are KGHSH and LQKENI. The CDR3 spans 17 residues. The germline V and J ends were trimmed by 3 bases and 0 bases, with 15 bases remaining between them. CDR3: CASSPQQTAFSGNTIYF. As DNA, the CDR3 is TGTGCCAGCTCACCGCAACAGACGGCCTTCTCTGGAAACACCATATATTTT. The full variable domain, completed using reference TRBV18 and TRBJ1-3, is NAGVMQNPRHLVRRRGQEARLRCSPMKGHSHVYWYRQLPEEGLKFMVYLQKENIIDESGMPKERFSAEFPKEGPSILRIQQVVRGDSAAYFCASSPQQTAFSGNTIYFGEGSWLTVV.

The genes are TRBV18 and TRBJ2-3; tentative D call: TRBD2 (5 bases). CDR1 KGHSH and CDR2 LQKENI come from the germline V gene. The CDR3 spans 12 residues. Trimming pared 6 bases from V and 6 bases from J, leaving 10 bases between. The CDR3 spells CASSGSLDTQYF. In DNA, the CDR3 is TGTGCCAGCTCGGGGAGTTTGGATACGCAGTATTTT.

The V call is TRBV7-6, the J call TRBJ2-1, with TRBD2 identical over 7 bases. The CDR3 consists of 13 residues. CDR1 is SGHVS, CDR2 FNYEAQ, per germline. V lost 5 bases, J lost 9 bases, and 7 bases stayed unmatched. CDR3 coding DNA: TGTGCCAGCAGCCTGACTAGCCCCGGTGAGCAGTTCTTC. Translating gives CASSLTSPGEQFF.

The chain employs TRBV9 and TRBJ1-3; D is unclear. The CDR3 is made up of 15 amino acids. V shed 2 bases and J shed 0 bases, with 9 bases lying between them. From germline, CDR1 is SGDLS and CDR2 YYNGEE. The CDR3 loop reads CASSVEHTSGNTIYF. CDR3 in DNA: TGTGCCAGCAGCGTTGAACATACCTCTGGAAACACCATATATTTT.